The table lists the clone carrying this T cell receptor beta chain with a few counts. TCRdb analysed the reads with MiXCR anew, one entry per CDR3 protein. Of 200,000 or so distinct CDR3 sequences listed, roughly 27% are singletons. These data come from a study of T cell repertoires in cytomegalovirus infection. The source material was PBMCs. The sequence was obtained from a human donor in good health (CMV status not recorded). Some clones in this sample may be carry-over from other donors' samples.

CDR3 DNA: TGTGCCAGCAGCCGCCGATTGAATCAGCCCCAGCATTTT. This translates into CASSRRLNQPQHF. The rearrangement uses TRBV6-6 and TRBJ1-5; D unresolved. The V end lost 6 bases, the J end lost 4 bases, and 10 bases lay between the germline ends. This CDR3 comprises 13 residues. Per the germline V gene, CDR1 is MNHNY and CDR2 is SVGAGI (reference sequence).